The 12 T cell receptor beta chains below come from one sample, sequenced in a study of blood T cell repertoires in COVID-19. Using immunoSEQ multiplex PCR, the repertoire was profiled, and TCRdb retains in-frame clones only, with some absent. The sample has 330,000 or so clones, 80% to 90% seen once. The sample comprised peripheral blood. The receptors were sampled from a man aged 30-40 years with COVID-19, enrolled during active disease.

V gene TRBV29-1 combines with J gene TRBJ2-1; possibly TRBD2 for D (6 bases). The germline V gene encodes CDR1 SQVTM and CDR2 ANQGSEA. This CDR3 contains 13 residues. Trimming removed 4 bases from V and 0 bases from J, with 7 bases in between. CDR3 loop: CSVGDFSYNEQFF. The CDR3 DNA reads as TGCAGCGTTGGGGACTTCTCCTACAATGAGCAGTTCTTC.

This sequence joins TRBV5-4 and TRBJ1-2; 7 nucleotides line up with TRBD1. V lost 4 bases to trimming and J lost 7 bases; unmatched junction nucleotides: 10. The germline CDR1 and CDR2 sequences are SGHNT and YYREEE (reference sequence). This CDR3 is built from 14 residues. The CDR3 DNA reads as TGTGCCAGCAGCCAGGGGGAGACACCTTCTGGCTACACCTTC. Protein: CASSQGETPSGYTF.

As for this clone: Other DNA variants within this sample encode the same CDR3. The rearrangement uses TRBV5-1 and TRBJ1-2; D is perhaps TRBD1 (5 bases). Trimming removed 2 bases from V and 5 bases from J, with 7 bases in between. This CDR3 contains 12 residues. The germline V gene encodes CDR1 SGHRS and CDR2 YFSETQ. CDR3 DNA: TGCGCCAGCAGCTTAGACAGTTATGGCTACACCTTC. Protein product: CASSLDSYGYTF.

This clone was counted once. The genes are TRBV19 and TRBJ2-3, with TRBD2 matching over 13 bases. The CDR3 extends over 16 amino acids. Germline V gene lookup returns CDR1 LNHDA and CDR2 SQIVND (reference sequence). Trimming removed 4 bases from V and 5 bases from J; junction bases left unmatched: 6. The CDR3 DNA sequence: TGTGCCAGTAGTAAAACTAGCGGGGGGGCCGGAGATACGCAGTATTTT. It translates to CASSKTSGGAGDTQYF.

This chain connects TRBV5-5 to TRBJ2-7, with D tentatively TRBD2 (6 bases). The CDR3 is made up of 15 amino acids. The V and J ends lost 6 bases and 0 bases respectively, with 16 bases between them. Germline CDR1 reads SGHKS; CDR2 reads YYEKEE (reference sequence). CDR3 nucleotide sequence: TGTGCCAGCAAACGAGGAGGGGCCTTCTCCTACGAGCAGTACTTC. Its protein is CASKRGGAFSYEQYF.

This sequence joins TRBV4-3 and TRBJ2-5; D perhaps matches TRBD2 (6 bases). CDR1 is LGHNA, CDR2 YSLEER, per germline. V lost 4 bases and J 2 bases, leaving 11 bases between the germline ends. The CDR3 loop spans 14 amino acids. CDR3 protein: CASSPDGGQETQYF. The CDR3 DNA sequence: TGCGCCAGCAGCCCCGATGGGGGGCAAGAGACCCAGTACTTC.

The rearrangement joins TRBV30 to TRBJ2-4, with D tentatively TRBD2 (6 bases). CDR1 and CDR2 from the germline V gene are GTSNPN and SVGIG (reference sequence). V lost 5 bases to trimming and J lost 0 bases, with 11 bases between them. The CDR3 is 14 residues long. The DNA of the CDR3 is TGTGCCTGGGGTCAGGGAGGAGCCAAAAACATTCAGTACTTC. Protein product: CAWGQGGAKNIQYF.

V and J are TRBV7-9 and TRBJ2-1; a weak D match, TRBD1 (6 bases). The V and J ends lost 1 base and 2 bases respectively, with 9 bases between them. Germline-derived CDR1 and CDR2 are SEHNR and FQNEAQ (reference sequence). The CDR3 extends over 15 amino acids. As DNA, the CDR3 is TGTGCCAGCAGCTTAGTGGGGGCCCCCTACAATGAGCAGTTCTTC. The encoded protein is CASSLVGAPYNEQFF.

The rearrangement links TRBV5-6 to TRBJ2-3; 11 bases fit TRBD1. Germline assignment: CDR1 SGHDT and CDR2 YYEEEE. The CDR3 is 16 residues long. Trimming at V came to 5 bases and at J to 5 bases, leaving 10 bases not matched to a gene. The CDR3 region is CASSEWTGGIRDTQYF. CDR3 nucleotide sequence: TGTGCCAGCAGTGAATGGACAGGGGGCATTAGAGATACGCAGTATTTT.

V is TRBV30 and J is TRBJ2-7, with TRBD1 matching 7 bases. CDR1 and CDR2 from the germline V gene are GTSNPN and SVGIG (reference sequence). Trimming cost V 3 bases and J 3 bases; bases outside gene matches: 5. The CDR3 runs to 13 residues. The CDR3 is CAWRVRGFYEQYF. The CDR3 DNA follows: TGTGCCTGGAGGGTCAGGGGGTTCTACGAGCAGTACTTC.

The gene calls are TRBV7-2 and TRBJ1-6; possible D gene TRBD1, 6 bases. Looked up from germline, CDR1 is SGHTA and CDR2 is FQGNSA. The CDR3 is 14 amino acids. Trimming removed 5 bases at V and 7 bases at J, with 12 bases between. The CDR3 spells CASSPRTANSPLHF. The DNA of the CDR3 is TGTGCCAGCAGCCCTAGGACAGCAAATTCACCCCTCCACTTT. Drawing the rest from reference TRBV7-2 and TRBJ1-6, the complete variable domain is GAGVSQSPSNKVTEKGKDVELRCDPISGHTALYWYRQSLGQGLEFLIYFQGNSAPDKSGLPSDRFSAERTGGSVSTLTIQRTQQEDSAVYLCASSPRTANSPLHFGNGTRLTVT.

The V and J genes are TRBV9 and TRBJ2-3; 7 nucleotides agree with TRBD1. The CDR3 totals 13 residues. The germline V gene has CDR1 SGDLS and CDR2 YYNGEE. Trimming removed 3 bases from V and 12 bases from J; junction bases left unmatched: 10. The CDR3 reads CASSGTQGEPQYF. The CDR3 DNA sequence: TGTGCCAGCAGCGGGACCCAGGGGGAACCACAGTATTTT.